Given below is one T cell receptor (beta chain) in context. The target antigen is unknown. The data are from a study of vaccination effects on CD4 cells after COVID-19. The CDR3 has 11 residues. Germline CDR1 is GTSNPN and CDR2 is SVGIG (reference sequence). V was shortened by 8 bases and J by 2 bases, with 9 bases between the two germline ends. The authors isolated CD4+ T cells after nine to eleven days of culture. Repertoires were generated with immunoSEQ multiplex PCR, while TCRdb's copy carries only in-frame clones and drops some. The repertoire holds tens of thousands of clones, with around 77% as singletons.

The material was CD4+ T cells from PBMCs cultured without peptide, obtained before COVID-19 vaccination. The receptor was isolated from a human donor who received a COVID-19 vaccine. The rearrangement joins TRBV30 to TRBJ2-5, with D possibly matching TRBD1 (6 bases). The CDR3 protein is CARDIQETQYF. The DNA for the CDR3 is TGTGCCCGGGACATTCAAGAGACCCAGTACTTC. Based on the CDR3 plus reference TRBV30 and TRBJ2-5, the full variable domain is SQTIHQWPATLVQPVGSPLSLECTVEGTSNPNLYWYRQAAGRGLQLLFYSVGIGQISSEVPQNLSASRPQDRQFILSSKKLLLSDSGFYLCARDIQETQYFGPGTRLLVL.